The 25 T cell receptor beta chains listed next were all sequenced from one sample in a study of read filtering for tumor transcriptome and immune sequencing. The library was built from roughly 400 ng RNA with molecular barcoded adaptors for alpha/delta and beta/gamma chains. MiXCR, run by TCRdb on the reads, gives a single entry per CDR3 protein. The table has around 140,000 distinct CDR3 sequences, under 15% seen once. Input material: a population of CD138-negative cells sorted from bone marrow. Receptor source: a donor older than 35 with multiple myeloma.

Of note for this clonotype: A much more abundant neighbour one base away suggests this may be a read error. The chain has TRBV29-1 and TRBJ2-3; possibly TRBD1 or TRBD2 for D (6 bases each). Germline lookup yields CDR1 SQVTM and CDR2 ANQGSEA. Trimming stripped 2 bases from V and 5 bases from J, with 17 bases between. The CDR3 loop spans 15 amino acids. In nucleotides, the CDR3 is TGCAGCGTTGAATTCCCGGAGGGGGAGAGAGATACGCAGTATTTT. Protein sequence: CSVEFPEGERDTQYF.

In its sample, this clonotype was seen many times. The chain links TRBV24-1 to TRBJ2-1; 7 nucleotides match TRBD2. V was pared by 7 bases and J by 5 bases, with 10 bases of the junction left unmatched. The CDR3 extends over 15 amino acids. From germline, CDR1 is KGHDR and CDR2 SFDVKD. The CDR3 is CATSPWGGLNNEQFF. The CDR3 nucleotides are TGTGCCACCAGCCCTTGGGGAGGGCTCAACAATGAGCAGTTCTTC.

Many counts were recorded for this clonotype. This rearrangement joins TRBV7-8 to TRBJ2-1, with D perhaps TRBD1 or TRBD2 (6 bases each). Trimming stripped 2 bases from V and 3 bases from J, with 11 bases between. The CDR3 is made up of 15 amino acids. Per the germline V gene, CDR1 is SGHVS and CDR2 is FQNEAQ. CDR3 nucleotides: TGTGCCAGCAGCTTAAGGGGGGCGTACTACAATGAGCAGTTCTTC. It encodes CASSLRGAYYNEQFF. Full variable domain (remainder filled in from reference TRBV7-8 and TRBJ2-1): GAGVSQSPRYKVAKRGQDVALRCDPISGHVSLFWYQQALGQGPEFLTYFQNEAQLDKSGLPSDRFFAERPEGSVSTLKIQRTQQEDSAVYLCASSLRGAYYNEQFFGPGTRLTVL.

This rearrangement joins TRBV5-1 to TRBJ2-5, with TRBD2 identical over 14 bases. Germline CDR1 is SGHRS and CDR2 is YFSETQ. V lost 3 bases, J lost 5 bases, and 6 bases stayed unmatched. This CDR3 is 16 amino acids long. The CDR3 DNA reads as TGCGCCAGCAGCTGGGGACTAGCGGGAGAGGGTGAGACCCAGTACTTC. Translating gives CASSWGLAGEGETQYF.

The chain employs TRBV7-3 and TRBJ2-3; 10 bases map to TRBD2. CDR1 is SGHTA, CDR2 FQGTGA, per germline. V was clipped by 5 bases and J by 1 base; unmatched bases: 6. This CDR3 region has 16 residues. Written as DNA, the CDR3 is TGTGCCAGCAGCCCTACCGGACTAGCGGGCACAGATACGCAGTATTTT. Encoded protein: CASSPTGLAGTDTQYF.

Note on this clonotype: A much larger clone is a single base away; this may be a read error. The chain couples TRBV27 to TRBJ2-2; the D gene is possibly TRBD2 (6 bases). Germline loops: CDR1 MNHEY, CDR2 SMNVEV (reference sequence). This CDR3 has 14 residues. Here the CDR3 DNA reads TGTGCCAGCAGTGGAGGGACGAGCACCGGGGGGCTGTTTTTT. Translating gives CASSGGTSTGGLFF.

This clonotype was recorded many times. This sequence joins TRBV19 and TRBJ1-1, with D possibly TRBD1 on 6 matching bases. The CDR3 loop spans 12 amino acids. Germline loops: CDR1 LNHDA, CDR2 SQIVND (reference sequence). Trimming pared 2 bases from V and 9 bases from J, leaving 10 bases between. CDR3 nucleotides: TGTGCCAGTAGTATAAGGGGGTCGCAAGCTTTCTTT. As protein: CASSIRGSQAFF.

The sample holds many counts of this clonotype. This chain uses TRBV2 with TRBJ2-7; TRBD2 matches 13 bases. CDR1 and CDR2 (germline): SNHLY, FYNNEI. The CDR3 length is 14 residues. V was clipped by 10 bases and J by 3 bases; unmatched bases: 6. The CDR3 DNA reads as TGTGCCACCCGACTAGCGGGAGGCTTCTACGAGCAGTACTTC. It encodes CATRLAGGFYEQYF. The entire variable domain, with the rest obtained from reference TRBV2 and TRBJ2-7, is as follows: EPEVTQTPSHQVTQMGQEVILRCVPISNHLYFYWYRQILGQKVEFLVSFYNNEISEKSEIFDDQFSVERPDGSNFTLKIRSTKLEDSAMYFCATRLAGGFYEQYFGPGTRLTVT.

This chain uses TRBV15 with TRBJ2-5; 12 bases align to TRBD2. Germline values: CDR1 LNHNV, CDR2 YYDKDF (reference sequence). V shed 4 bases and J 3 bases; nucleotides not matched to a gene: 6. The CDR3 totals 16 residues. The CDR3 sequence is CATSTLAGGPEETQYF. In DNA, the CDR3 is TGTGCCACCAGCACCCTAGCGGGAGGGCCGGAAGAGACCCAGTACTTC.

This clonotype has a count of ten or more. CDR3 coding DNA: TGTGCCAGCAGTTTTGGGCAGGTCAATTCACCCCTCCACTTT. It specifies CASSFGQVNSPLHF. The rearrangement uses TRBV27 and TRBJ1-6; D is unresolved. Germline assignment: CDR1 MNHEY and CDR2 SMNVEV (reference sequence). Trimming took off 3 bases at V and 7 bases at J, with 10 bases between the two ends. CDR3 size: 14 residues.

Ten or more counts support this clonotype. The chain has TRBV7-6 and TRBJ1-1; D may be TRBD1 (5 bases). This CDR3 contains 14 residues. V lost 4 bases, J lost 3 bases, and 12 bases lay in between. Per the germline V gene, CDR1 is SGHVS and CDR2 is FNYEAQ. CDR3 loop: CASSSRGYDTEAFF. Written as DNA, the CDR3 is TGTGCCAGCAGCTCGAGGGGATACGACACTGAAGCTTTCTTT.

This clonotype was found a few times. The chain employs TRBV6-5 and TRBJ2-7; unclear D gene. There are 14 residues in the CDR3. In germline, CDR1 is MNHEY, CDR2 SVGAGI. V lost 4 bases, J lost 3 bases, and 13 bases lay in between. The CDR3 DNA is TGTGCCAGCAGTTTAAGGATGGGATACTACGAGCAGTACTTC. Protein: CASSLRMGYYEQYF.

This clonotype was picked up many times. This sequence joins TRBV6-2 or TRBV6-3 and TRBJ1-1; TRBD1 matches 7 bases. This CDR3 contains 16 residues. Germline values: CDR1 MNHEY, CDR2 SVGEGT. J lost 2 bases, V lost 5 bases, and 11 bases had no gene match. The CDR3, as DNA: TGTGCCAGCAGTCCGTCCTACACAGGGGTAAACACTGAAGCTTTCTTT. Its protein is CASSPSYTGVNTEAFF.

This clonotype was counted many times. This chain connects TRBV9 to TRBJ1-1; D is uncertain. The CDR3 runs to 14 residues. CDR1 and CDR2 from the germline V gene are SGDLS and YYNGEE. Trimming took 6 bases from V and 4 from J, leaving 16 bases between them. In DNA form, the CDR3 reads TGTGCCAGCATCCCTCTCTCGGGTTCCACTGAAGCTTTCTTT. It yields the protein CASIPLSGSTEAFF. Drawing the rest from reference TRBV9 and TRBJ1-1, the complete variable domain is DSGVTQTPKHLITATGQRVTLRCSPRSGDLSVYWYQQSLDQGLQFLIQYYNGEERAKGNILERFSAQQFPDLHSELNLSSLELGDSALYFCASIPLSGSTEAFFGQGTRLTVV.

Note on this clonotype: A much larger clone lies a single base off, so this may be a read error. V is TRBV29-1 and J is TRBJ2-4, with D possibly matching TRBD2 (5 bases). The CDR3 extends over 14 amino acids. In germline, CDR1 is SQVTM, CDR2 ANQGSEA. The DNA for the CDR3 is TGCAGGGTTGTTGAGGGATTAGCCAAAAACATTCAGTACTTC. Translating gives CRVVEGLAKNIQYF.

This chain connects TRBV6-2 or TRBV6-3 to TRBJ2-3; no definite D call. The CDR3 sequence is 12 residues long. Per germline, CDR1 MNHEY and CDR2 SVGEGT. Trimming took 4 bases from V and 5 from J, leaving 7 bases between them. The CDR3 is CASSSRGDTQYF. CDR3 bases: TGTGCCAGCAGTTCCCGTGGAGATACGCAGTATTTT.

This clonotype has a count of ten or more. The CDR3 loop is CSASIGRGLKHSNQPQHF. In nucleotides, the CDR3 is TGCAGTGCTAGTATAGGCAGGGGGCTTAAACATAGCAATCAGCCCCAGCATTTT. This chain links TRBV20-1 with TRBJ1-5; 8 bases match TRBD1. V shed 3 bases, J shed 0 bases, and the junction held 13 bases outside the gene matches. This CDR3 has 18 amino acids. Germline lookup yields CDR1 DFQATT and CDR2 SNEGSKA (reference sequence).

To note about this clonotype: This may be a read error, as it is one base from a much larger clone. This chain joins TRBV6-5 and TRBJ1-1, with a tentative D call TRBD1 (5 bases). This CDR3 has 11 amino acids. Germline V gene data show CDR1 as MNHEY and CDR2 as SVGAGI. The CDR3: CAAVGVSEASF. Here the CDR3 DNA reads TGTGCCGCGGTAGGGGTATCTGAAGCTTCCTTT.

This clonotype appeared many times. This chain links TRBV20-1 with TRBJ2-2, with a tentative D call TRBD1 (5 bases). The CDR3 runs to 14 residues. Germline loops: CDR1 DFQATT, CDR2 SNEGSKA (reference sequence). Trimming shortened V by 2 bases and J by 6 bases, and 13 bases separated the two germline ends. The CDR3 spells CSARRPGWAGELFF. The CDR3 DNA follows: TGCAGTGCTAGAAGGCCAGGGTGGGCCGGGGAGCTGTTTTTT.

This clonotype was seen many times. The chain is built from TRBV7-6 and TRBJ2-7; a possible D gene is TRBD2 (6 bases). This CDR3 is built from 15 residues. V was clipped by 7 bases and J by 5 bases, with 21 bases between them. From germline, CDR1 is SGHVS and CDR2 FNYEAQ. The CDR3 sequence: CASKRVAGTADEQYF. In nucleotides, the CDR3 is TGTGCCAGCAAACGAGTGGCGGGGACTGCGGACGAGCAGTACTTC.

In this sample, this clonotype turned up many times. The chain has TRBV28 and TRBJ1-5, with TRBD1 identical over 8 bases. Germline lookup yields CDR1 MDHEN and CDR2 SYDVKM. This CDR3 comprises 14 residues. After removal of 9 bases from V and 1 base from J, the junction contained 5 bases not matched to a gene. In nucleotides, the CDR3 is TGTGCCAGTATGACAGGGGTAAGCAATCAGCCCCAGCATTTT. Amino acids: CASMTGVSNQPQHF.

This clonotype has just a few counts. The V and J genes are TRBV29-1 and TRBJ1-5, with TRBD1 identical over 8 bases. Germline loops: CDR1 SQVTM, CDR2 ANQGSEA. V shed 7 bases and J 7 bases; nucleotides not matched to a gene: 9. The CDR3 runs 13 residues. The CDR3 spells CSALDRVGQPQHF. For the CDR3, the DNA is TGCAGCGCGTTGGACAGGGTGGGCCAGCCCCAGCATTTT.

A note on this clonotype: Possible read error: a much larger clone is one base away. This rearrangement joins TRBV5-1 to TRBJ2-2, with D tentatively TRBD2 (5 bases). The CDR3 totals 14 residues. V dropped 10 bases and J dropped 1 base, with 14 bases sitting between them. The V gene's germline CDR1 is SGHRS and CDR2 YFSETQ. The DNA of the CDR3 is TGCGCCGGCTCGGGGTTGATGAACACCGGGGAGCTGTTTTTT. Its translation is CAGSGLMNTGELFF.

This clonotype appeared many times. This CDR3 is CASSPIGAGHRQPQHF. CDR3 coding DNA: TGTGCCAGCAGTCCTATAGGGGCAGGACACCGGCAGCCCCAGCATTTT. The rearrangement uses TRBV12-3 or TRBV12-4 and TRBJ1-5; maybe TRBD1 (5 bases). The CDR3 is 16 amino acids. V gave up 5 bases and J gave up 7 bases, with 21 bases separating them.

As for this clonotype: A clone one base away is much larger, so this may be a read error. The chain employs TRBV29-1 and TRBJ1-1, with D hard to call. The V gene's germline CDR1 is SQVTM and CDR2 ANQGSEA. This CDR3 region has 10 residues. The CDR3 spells CSAGGTEVFF. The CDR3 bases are TGCAGCGCTGGTGGCACTGAAGTTTTCTTT.